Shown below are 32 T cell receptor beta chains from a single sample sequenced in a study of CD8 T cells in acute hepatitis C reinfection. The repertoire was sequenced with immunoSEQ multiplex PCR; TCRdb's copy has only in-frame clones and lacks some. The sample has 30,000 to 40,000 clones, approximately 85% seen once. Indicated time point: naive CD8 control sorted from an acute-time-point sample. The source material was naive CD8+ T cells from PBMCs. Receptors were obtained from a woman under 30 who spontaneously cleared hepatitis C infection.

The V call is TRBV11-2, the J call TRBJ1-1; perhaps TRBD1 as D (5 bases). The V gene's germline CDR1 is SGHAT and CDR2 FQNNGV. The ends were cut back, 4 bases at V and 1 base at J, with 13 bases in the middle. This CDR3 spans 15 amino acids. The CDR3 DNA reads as TGTGCCAGCAGCTACGGGACGCTATCGAACACTGAAGCTTTCTTT. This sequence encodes CASSYGTLSNTEAFF.

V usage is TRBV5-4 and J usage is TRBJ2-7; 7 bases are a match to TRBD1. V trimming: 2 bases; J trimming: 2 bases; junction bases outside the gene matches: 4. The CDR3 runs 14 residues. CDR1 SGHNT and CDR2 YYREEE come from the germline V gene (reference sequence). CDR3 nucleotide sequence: TGTGCCAGCAGCTTTTGGGACAGTCCCTACGAGCAGTACTTC. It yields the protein CASSFWDSPYEQYF.

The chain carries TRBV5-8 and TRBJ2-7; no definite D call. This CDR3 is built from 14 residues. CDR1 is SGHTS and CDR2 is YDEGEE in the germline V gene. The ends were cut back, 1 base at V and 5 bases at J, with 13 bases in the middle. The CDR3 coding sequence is TGTGCCAGCAGCTTGTGGCCGTCTGGGGACGAGCAGTACTTC. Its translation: CASSLWPSGDEQYF.

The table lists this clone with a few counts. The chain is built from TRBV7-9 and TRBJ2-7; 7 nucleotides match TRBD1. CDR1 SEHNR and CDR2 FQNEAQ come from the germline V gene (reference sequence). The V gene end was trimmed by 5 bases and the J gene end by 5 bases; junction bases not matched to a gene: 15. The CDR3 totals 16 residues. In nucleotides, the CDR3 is TGTGCCAGCAGCCCGACGACAGGGAATCCAAGGGACGAGCAGTACTTC. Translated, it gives CASSPTTGNPRDEQYF.

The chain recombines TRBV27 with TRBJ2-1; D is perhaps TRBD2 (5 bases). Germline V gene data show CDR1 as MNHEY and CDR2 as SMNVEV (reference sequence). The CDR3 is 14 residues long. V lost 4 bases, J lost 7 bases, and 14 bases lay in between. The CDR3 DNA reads TGTGCCAGCAGTTATCGGGGAACGGGAAATGAGCAGTTCTTC. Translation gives CASSYRGTGNEQFF.

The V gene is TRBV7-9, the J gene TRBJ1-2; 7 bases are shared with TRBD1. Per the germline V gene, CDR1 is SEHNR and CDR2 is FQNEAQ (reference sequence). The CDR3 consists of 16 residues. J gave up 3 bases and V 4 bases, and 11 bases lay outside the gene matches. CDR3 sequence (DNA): TGTGCCAGCAGCTGGGAGGGACAGCTTTCTGACTATGGCTACACCTTC. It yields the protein CASSWEGQLSDYGYTF.

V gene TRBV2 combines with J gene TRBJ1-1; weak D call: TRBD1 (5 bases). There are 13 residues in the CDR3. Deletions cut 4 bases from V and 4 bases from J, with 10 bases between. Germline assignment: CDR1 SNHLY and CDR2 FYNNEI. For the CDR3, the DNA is TGTGCCAGCAGTGGGATGGGGCCCACTGAAGCTTTCTTT. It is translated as CASSGMGPTEAFF.

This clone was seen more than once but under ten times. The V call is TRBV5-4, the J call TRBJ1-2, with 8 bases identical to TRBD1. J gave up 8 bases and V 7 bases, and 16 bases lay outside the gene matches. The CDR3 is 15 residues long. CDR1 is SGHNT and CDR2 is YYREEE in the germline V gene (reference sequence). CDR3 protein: CASSQLTGELEGYTF. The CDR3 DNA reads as TGTGCCAGCTCCCAATTGACAGGGGAGTTGGAGGGCTACACCTTC.

The CDR3 is CASSQDRVSSYEQYF. CDR3 DNA sequence: TGCGCCAGCAGCCAAGACAGGGTTTCTTCCTACGAGCAGTACTTC. The chain combines TRBV4-1 with TRBJ2-7, with D perhaps TRBD1 (5 bases). Between the trimmed V and J ends, which lost 0 bases and 1 base, there was a span of 10 bases. This CDR3 comprises 15 residues. Germline lookup yields CDR1 MGHRA and CDR2 YSYEKL.

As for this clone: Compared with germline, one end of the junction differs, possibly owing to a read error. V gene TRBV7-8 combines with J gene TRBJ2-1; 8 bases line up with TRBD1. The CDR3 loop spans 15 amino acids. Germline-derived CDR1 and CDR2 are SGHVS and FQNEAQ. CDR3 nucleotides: TGTGCCAGCAGCTTCCCTGGACAGGGCTACGATGAGCAGTTCTTC. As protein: CASSFPGQGYDEQFF.

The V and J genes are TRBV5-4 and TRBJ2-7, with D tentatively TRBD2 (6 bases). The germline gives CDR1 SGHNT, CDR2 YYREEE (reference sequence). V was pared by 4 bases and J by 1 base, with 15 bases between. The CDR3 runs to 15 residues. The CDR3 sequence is CASSHSAGGSYEQYF. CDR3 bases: TGTGCCAGCAGCCATTCGGCCGGGGGTTCCTACGAGCAGTACTTC.

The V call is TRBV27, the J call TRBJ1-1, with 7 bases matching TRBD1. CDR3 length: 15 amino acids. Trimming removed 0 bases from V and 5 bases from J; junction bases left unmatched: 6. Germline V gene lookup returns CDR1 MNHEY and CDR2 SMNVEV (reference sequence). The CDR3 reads CASSLSPQGGTEAFF. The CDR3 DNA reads TGTGCCAGCAGTTTATCTCCTCAGGGGGGAACTGAAGCTTTCTTT.

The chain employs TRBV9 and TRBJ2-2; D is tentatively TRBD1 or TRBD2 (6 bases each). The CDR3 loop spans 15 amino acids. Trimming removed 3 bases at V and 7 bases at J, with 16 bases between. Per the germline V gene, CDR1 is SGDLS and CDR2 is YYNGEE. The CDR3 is CASSDGGGHGGELFF. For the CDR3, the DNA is TGTGCCAGCAGCGATGGTGGGGGGCATGGCGGGGAGCTGTTTTTT.

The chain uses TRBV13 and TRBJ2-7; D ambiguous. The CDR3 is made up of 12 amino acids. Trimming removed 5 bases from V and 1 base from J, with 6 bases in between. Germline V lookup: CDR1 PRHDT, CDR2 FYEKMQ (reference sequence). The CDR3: CASSHQSYEQYF. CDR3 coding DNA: TGTGCCAGCAGCCATCAGTCCTACGAGCAGTACTTC.

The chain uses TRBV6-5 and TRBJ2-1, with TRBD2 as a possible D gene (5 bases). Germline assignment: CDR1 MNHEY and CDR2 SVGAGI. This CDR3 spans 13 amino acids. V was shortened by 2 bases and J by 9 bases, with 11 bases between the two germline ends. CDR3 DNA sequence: TGTGCCAGCAGTTACGGGCTCGGAGGTGAGCAGTTCTTC. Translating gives CASSYGLGGEQFF.

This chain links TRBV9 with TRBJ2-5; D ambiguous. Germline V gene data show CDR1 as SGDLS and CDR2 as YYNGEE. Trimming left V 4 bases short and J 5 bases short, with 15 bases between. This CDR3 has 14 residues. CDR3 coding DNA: TGTGCCAGCAGCCCAGTAGTTAGCCGGGAGACCCAGTACTTC. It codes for CASSPVVSRETQYF.

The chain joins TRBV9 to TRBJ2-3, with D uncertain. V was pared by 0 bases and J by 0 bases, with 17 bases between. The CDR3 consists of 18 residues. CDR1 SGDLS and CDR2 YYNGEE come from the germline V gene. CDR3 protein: CASSVEGTGGPSTDTQYF. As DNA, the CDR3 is TGTGCCAGCAGCGTAGAAGGAACGGGCGGACCTAGCACAGATACGCAGTATTTT. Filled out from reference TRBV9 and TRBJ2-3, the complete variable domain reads DSGVTQTPKHLITATGQRVTLRCSPRSGDLSVYWYQQSLDQGLQFLIQYYNGEERAKGNILERFSAQQFPDLHSELNLSSLELGDSALYFCASSVEGTGGPSTDTQYFGPGTRLTVL.

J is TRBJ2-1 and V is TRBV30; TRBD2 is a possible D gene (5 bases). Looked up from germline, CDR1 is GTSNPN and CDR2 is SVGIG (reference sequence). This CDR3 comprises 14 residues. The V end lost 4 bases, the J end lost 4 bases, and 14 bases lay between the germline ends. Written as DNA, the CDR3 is TGTGCCTGGATCTCCGTCCGCGGGTACAATGAGCAGTTCTTC. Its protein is CAWISVRGYNEQFF.

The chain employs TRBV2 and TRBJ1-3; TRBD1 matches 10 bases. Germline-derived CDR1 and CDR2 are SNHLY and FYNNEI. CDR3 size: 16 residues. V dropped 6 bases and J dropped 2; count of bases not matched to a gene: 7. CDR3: CASSQTGQGPGNTIYF. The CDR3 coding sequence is TGTGCCAGCAGCCAGACGGGACAGGGGCCTGGAAACACCATATATTTT.

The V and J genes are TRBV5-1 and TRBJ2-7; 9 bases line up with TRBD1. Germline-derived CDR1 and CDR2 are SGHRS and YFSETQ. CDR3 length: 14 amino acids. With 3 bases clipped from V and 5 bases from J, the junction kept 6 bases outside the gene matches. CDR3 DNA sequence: TGCGCCAGCAGCTCCGGGACAGGGTCCCACGAGCAGTACTTC. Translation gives CASSSGTGSHEQYF. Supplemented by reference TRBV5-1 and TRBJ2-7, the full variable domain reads KAGVTQTPRYLIKTRGQQVTLSCSPISGHRSVSWYQQTPGQGLQFLFEYFSETQRNKGNFPGRFSGRQFSNSRSEMNVSTLELGDSALYLCASSSGTGSHEQYFGPGTRLTVT.

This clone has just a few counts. The CDR3 DNA is TGTGCCAGCAGCTTAGGAGGGGATGGAAACACCATATATTTT. It translates to CASSLGGDGNTIYF. The rearrangement links TRBV7-9 to TRBJ1-3, with TRBD1 as a possible D gene (5 bases). CDR3 length: 14 residues. CDR1 SEHNR and CDR2 FQNEAQ come from the germline V gene (reference sequence). Trimming removed 1 base at V and 3 bases at J, with 7 bases between.

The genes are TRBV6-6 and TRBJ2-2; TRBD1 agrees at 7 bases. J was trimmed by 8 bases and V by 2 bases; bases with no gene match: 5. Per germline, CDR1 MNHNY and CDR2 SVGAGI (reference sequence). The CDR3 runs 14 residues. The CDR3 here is CASSYRQGLGELFF. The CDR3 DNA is TGTGCCAGCAGTTACCGACAGGGATTGGGGGAGCTGTTTTTT.

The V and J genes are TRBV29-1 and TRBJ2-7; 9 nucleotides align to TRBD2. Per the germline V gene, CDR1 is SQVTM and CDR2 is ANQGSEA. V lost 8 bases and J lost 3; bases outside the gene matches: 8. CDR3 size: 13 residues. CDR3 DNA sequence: TGCAGCTTTCTAGCGGGACCCAGCTACGAGCAGTACTTC. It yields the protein CSFLAGPSYEQYF.

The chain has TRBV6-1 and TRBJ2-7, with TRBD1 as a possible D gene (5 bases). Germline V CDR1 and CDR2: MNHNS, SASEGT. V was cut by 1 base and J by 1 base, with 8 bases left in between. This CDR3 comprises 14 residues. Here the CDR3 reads CASSEGTPSYEQYF. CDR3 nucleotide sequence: TGTGCCAGCAGTGAAGGGACACCATCCTACGAGCAGTACTTC.

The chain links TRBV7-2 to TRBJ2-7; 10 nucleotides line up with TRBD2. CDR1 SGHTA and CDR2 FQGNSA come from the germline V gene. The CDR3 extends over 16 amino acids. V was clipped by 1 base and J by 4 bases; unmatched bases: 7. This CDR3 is CASSLVLGLASYEQYF. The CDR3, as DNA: TGTGCCAGCAGCTTAGTCTTGGGACTAGCGTCTTACGAGCAGTACTTC.

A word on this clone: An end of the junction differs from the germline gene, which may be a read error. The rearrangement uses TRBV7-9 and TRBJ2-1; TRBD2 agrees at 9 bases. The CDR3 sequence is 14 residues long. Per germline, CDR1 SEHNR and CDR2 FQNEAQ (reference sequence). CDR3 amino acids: CASSLAGLVYEQFF. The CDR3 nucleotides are TGTGCCAGCAGCCTAGCGGGGCTGGTCTATGAGCAGTTCTTC. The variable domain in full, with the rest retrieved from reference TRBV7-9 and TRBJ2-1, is DTGVSQNPRHKITKRGQNVTFRCDPISEHNRLYWYRQTLGQGPEFLTYFQNEAQLEKSRLLSDRFSAERPKGSFSTLEIQRTEQGDSAMYLCASSLAGLVYEQFFGPGTRLTVL.

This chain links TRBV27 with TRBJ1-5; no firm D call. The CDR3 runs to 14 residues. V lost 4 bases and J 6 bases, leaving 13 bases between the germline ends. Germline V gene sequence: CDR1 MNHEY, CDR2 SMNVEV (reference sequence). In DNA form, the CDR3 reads TGTGCCAGCAGTTCCCAAAGTCGGGGTCAGCCCCAGCATTTT. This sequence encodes CASSSQSRGQPQHF.

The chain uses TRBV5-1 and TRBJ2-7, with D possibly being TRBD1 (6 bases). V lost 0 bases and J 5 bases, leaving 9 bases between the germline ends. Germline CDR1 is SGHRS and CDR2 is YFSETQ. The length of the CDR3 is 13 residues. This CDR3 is CASSLVAGDEQYF. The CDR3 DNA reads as TGCGCCAGCAGCTTGGTTGCAGGGGACGAGCAGTACTTC.

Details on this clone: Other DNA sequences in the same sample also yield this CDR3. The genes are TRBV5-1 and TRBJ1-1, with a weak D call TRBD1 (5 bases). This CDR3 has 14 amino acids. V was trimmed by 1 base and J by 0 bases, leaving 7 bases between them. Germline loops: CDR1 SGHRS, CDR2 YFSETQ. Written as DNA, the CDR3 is TGCGCCAGCAGCTTGACAGGATTGAACACTGAAGCTTTCTTT. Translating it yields CASSLTGLNTEAFF.

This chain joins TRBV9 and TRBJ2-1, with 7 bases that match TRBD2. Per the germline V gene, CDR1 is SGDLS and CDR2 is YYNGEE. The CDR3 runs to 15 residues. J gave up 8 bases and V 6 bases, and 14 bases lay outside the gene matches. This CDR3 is CASNEAGWVFDEQFF. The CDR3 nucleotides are TGTGCCAGCAACGAAGCGGGATGGGTCTTCGATGAGCAGTTCTTC.

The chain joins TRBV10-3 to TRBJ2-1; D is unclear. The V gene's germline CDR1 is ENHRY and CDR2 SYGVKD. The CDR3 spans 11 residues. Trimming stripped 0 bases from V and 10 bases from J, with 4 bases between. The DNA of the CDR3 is TGTGCCATCAGTGAGTCCCTAGAGCAGTTCTTC. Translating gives CAISESLEQFF.

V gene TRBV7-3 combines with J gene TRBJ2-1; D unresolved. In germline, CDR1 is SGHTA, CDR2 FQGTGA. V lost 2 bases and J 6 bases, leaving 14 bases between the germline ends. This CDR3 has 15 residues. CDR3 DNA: TGTGCCAGCAGCTTAGACGCCCTTCTACGCAATGAGCAGTTCTTC. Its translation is CASSLDALLRNEQFF. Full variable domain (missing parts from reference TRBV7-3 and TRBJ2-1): GAGVSQTPSNKVTEKGKYVELRCDPISGHTALYWYRQSLGQGPEFLIYFQGTGAADDSGLPNDRFFAVRPEGSVSTLKIQRTERGDSAVYLCASSLDALLRNEQFFGPGTRLTVL.